The rows below give T cell receptor beta chains drawn from one sample of a study of blood T cell repertoires in COVID-19. The protocol was immunoSEQ multiplex PCR, while the TCRdb copy is restricted to in-frame clones and leaves out a portion. The table lists 140,000 or so clones, about 86% of them singletons. The sequencing input was peripheral blood. The source is a woman aged 50 to 60 with active or convalescent COVID-19. The CDR3 runs from the conserved cysteine through the conserved F or W. A D gene is named only where the DNA matches it firmly. Clone size is given for some rows only: seen once, a few or many times, or a class if the clone is expanded.

size: .
D: TRBD2
V: TRBV11-2
J: TRBJ2-3
CDR3: CASSPMVTSGGTDTQYF
DNA: TGTGCCAGCAGCCCGATGGTGACTAGCGGGGGCACAGATACGCAGTATTTT

size: .
D: .
V: TRBV11-2
J: TRBJ2-3
CDR3: CASSVDPGLSSTDTQYF
DNA: TGTGCCAGCAGCGTCGACCCGGGACTTTCTAGCACAGATACGCAGTATTTT

size: .
D: .
V: TRBV7-8
J: TRBJ1-2
CDR3: CASSPKVGLANYGYTF
DNA: TGTGCCAGCAGCCCGAAGGTGGGGCTAGCTAACTATGGCTACACCTTC

size: .
D: .
V: TRBV2
J: TRBJ1-6
CDR3: CASSEVVNSPLHF
DNA: TGTGCCAGCAGTGAAGTAGTGAATTCACCCCTCCACTTT

size: .
D: .
V: TRBV3-1/TRBV3-2
J: TRBJ1-5
CDR3: CASSQQGAVRGNQPQHF
DNA: TGTGCCAGCAGCCAACAAGGGGCCGTCCGGGGCAATCAGCCCCAGCATTTT

size: once
D: .
V: TRBV7-9
J: TRBJ2-7
CDR3: CASSAGTNPYEQYF
DNA: TGTGCCAGCAGCGCCGGGACAAACCCCTACGAGCAGTACTTC

size: .
D: .
V: TRBV2
J: TRBJ1-6
CDR3: CASSEAPGTPLHF
DNA: TGTGCCAGCAGTGAAGCACCAGGGACACCCCTCCACTTT

size: .
D: .
V: TRBV12-5
J: TRBJ2-2
CDR3: CASGLLGAGELFF
DNA: TGTGCTAGTGGTTTGCTAGGGGCCGGGGAGCTGTTTTTT

size: .
D: .
V: TRBV19
J: TRBJ1-1
CDR3: CASRTLGAEAFF
DNA: TGTGCCAGTAGGACGCTGGGCGCTGAAGCTTTCTTT

size: .
D: .
V: TRBV30
J: TRBJ2-7
CDR3: CAWRHRPLRNYEQYF
DNA: TGTGCCTGGAGGCACCGGCCCCTGCGGAACTACGAGCAGTACTTC

size: once
D: .
V: TRBV10-3
J: TRBJ2-2
CDR3: CAIRDSSNTGELFF
DNA: TGTGCCATCAGGGACAGCTCGAACACCGGGGAGCTGTTTTTT

size: .
D: TRBD1
V: TRBV10-3
J: TRBJ1-6
CDR3: CAIRQGAENSPLHF
DNA: TGTGCCATCAGACAGGGGGCGGAGAATTCACCCCTCCACTTT

size: .
D: .
V: TRBV19
J: TRBJ2-7
CDR3: CAGRTLAFQTYEQYF
DNA: TGTGCCGGGAGGACGCTAGCTTTCCAGACCTACGAGCAGTACTTC

size: once
D: TRBD2
V: TRBV7-7
J: TRBJ2-3
CDR3: CASSPGLADADTQYF
DNA: TGTGCTAGCAGCCCTGGACTAGCGGATGCAGATACGCAGTATTTT

size: once
D: .
V: TRBV5-1
J: TRBJ1-2
CDR3: CASSLWEGRDDYGYTF
DNA: TGCGCCAGCAGCTTATGGGAGGGACGGGATGACTATGGCTACACCTTC

size: few
D: .
V: TRBV7-9
J: TRBJ2-2
CDR3: CASSGLHTGELFF
DNA: TGTGCCAGCAGTGGACTCCACACCGGGGAGCTGTTTTTT

size: .
D: TRBD1
V: TRBV9
J: TRBJ1-2
CDR3: CASSVGPGGRKNYGYTF
DNA: TGTGCCAGCAGCGTAGGCCCAGGGGGCCGGAAAAACTATGGCTACACCTTC

size: .
D: TRBD2
V: TRBV28
J: TRBJ2-2
CDR3: CASSLMIREAGELFF
DNA: TGTGCCAGCAGTTTAATGATACGGGAGGCCGGGGAGCTGTTTTTT

size: once
D: TRBD1
V: TRBV11-2
J: TRBJ1-2
CDR3: CASSPKTGFNYGYTF
DNA: TGTGCCAGCAGCCCAAAGACAGGGTTTAACTATGGCTACACCTTC

size: .
D: TRBD1
V: TRBV28
J: TRBJ2-7
CDR3: CASRTGTVFEQYF
DNA: TGTGCCAGCAGAACAGGGACAGTTTTCGAGCAGTACTTC

size: .
D: .
V: TRBV19
J: TRBJ2-1
CDR3: CASSIGAGMGNEQFF
DNA: TGTGCCAGTAGTATAGGGGCAGGGATGGGCAATGAGCAGTTCTTC

size: .
D: TRBD2
V: TRBV7-2
J: TRBJ2-5
CDR3: CASSLSGRSEETQYF
DNA: TGTGCCAGCAGCCTTAGCGGGAGAAGCGAAGAGACCCAGTACTTC

size: .
D: TRBD2
V: TRBV7-9
J: TRBJ2-5
CDR3: CASSLMGTSGSETQYF
DNA: TGTGCCAGCAGCTTAATGGGGACTAGCGGGAGTGAGACCCAGTACTTC

size: .
D: .
V: TRBV11-1
J: TRBJ2-7
CDR3: CASSLGPAGSPYEQYF
DNA: TGTGCCAGCAGCTTAGGGCCGGCGGGGAGTCCCTACGAGCAGTACTTC

size: .
D: TRBD1
V: TRBV28
J: TRBJ1-3
CDR3: CASRGRPGTGGSGNTIYF
DNA: TGTGCCAGCAGGGGACGTCCCGGGACAGGCGGCTCTGGAAACACCATATATTTT

size: .
D: TRBD1
V: TRBV7-9
J: TRBJ1-1
CDR3: CASSPQSRTGGTEAFF
DNA: TGTGCCAGCAGCCCCCAGTCCAGGACAGGGGGCACTGAAGCTTTCTTT

size: .
D: .
V: TRBV14
J: TRBJ1-2
CDR3: CASSPGGRGYTF
DNA: TGTGCCAGCAGCCCAGGAGGGCGCGGCTACACCTTC

size: .
D: .
V: TRBV30
J: TRBJ1-1
CDR3: CAWTPLDKNTEAFF
DNA: TGTGCCTGGACCCCTTTAGATAAGAACACTGAAGCTTTCTTT

size: .
D: .
V: TRBV7-3
J: TRBJ2-2
CDR3: CASSGATVNTGELFF
DNA: TGTGCCAGCAGCGGGGCGACAGTGAACACCGGGGAGCTGTTTTTT

size: .
D: .
V: TRBV28
J: TRBJ1-4
CDR3: CASSYGRYEKLFF
DNA: TGTGCCAGCAGTTATGGCAGATATGAAAAACTGTTTTTT

size: .
D: TRBD2
V: TRBV3-1/TRBV3-2
J: TRBJ2-5
CDR3: CASSQVGGGLVETQYF
DNA: TGTGCCAGCAGCCAAGTGGGCGGGGGGTTAGTAGAGACCCAGTACTTC

size: .
D: .
V: TRBV19
J: TRBJ1-4
CDR3: CASSIVQGGGEKLFF
DNA: TGTGCCAGTAGTATAGTTCAGGGAGGCGGTGAAAAACTGTTTTTT

size: few
D: TRBD1
V: TRBV28
J: TRBJ1-1
CDR3: CASTQGQGDTEAFF
DNA: TGTGCCAGCACCCAAGGACAGGGGGACACTGAAGCTTTCTTT

size: once
D: .
V: TRBV27
J: TRBJ2-5
CDR3: CASSFREGETQYF
DNA: TGTGCCAGCAGTTTCAGGGAAGGAGAGACCCAGTACTTC

size: .
D: .
V: TRBV4-1
J: TRBJ1-2
CDR3: CASSQDRGSNYGYTF
DNA: TGCGCCAGCAGCCAAGACAGGGGATCTAACTATGGCTACACCTTC

size: .
D: TRBD2
V: TRBV7-2
J: TRBJ2-3
CDR3: CASSPTSGGAGDTQYF
DNA: TGTGCCAGCAGTCCAACTAGCGGGGGGGCCGGAGATACGCAGTATTTT

size: once
D: TRBD2
V: TRBV5-1
J: TRBJ2-3
CDR3: CASSKGLAGLDTQYF
DNA: TGCGCCAGCAGCAAAGGACTAGCGGGGTTAGATACGCAGTATTTT

size: .
D: TRBD2
V: TRBV10-3
J: TRBJ2-1
CDR3: CAISDPPGGPESEQFF
DNA: TGTGCCATCAGTGATCCCCCGGGAGGGCCGGAGAGTGAGCAGTTCTTC

size: .
D: TRBD1
V: TRBV30
J: TRBJ2-7
CDR3: CAWSLARDSPYEQYF
DNA: TGTGCCTGGAGTCTCGCCCGGGACAGTCCCTACGAGCAGTACTTC

size: .
D: .
V: TRBV20-1
J: TRBJ2-1
CDR3: CSASKGTGSSYNEQFF
DNA: TGCAGTGCTAGTAAGGGAACAGGAAGCTCCTACAATGAGCAGTTCTTC

size: .
D: .
V: TRBV6-5
J: TRBJ1-1
CDR3: CASCGRVNTEAFF
DNA: TGTGCCAGTTGTGGCAGGGTGAACACTGAAGCTTTCTTT

size: .
D: TRBD1
V: TRBV6-4
J: TRBJ1-2
CDR3: CASSEQGGYYGYTF
DNA: TGTGCCAGCAGTGAACAAGGGGGCTACTATGGCTACACCTTC

size: .
D: .
V: TRBV21-1
J: TRBJ2-3
CDR3: CASSKCGQGGDTQYF
DNA: TGTGCCAGCAGCAAATGTGGACAGGGGGGAGATACGCAGTATTTT

size: .
D: TRBD2
V: TRBV30
J: TRBJ2-5
CDR3: CAWSTYGLAGETQYF
DNA: TGTGCCTGGAGTACCTACGGACTAGCCGGGGAGACCCAGTACTTC

size: .
D: TRBD2
V: TRBV7-2
J: TRBJ2-1
CDR3: CASSLAGTSGRAYQFNEQFF
DNA: TGTGCCAGCAGCTTAGCGGGGACTAGCGGGAGGGCATACCAGTTCAATGAGCAGTTCTTC

size: .
D: .
V: TRBV28
J: TRBJ1-1
CDR3: CASSPRSRLAFF
DNA: TGTGCCAGCAGCCCCCGGTCGAGGCTGGCTTTCTTT

size: .
D: .
V: TRBV7-2
J: TRBJ2-7
CDR3: CASSHDIAYEQYF
DNA: TGTGCCAGCAGCCACGACATCGCCTACGAGCAGTACTTC

size: .
D: .
V: TRBV11-1
J: TRBJ2-7
CDR3: CASSLVTESSYEQYF
DNA: TGTGCCAGCAGCTTAGTGACAGAAAGCTCCTACGAGCAGTACTTC

size: .
D: .
V: TRBV5-1
J: TRBJ1-2
CDR3: CASSLVPAGTSYGYTF
DNA: TGCGCCAGCAGCTTGGTGCCCGCCGGGACATCCTATGGCTACACCTTC

size: .
D: TRBD1
V: TRBV9
J: TRBJ1-1
CDR3: CASMSEGAVTEAFF
DNA: TGTGCCAGCATGTCTGAGGGGGCGGTCACTGAAGCTTTCTTT

size: .
D: .
V: TRBV12-3/TRBV12-4
J: TRBJ1-1
CDR3: CASNVGGGTEAFF
DNA: TGTGCCAGCAACGTGGGGGGGGGCACTGAAGCTTTCTTT

size: .
D: .
V: TRBV7-9
J: TRBJ2-6
CDR3: CASSYSGESGANVLTF
DNA: TGTGCCAGCAGCTACTCAGGGGAATCTGGGGCCAACGTCCTGACTTTC

size: few
D: .
V: TRBV4-2
J: TRBJ1-1
CDR3: CASSQDVKGGTEAFF
DNA: TGTGCCAGCAGCCAAGATGTCAAGGGAGGCACTGAAGCTTTCTTT

size: few
D: .
V: TRBV30
J: TRBJ1-2
CDR3: CAWSVGAGDGYTF
DNA: TGTGCCTGGAGTGTAGGGGCAGGGGATGGCTACACCTTC

size: .
D: TRBD1
V: TRBV5-1
J: TRBJ1-2
CDR3: CASSPTGQGANLDYGYTF
DNA: TGCGCCAGCAGCCCCACAGGACAGGGGGCTAACTTGGACTATGGCTACACCTTC

size: .
D: TRBD1
V: TRBV11-2
J: TRBJ1-5
CDR3: CASSPGTGYSNQPQHF
DNA: TGTGCCAGCAGCCCCGGGACAGGGTATAGCAATCAGCCCCAGCATTTT

size: few
D: .
V: TRBV10-3
J: TRBJ1-2
CDR3: CAISDSTGNSYGYTF
DNA: TGTGCCATCAGTGACTCAACAGGGAACTCCTATGGCTACACCTTC

size: .
D: .
V: TRBV9
J: TRBJ1-3
CDR3: CASSASGQPGNTIYF
DNA: TGTGCCAGCAGCGCTTCAGGACAGCCAGGAAACACCATATATTTT

size: once
D: TRBD2
V: TRBV19
J: TRBJ2-1
CDR3: CASSKGLAGTNEQFF
DNA: TGTGCCAGTAGTAAGGGACTAGCGGGGACGAATGAGCAGTTCTTC